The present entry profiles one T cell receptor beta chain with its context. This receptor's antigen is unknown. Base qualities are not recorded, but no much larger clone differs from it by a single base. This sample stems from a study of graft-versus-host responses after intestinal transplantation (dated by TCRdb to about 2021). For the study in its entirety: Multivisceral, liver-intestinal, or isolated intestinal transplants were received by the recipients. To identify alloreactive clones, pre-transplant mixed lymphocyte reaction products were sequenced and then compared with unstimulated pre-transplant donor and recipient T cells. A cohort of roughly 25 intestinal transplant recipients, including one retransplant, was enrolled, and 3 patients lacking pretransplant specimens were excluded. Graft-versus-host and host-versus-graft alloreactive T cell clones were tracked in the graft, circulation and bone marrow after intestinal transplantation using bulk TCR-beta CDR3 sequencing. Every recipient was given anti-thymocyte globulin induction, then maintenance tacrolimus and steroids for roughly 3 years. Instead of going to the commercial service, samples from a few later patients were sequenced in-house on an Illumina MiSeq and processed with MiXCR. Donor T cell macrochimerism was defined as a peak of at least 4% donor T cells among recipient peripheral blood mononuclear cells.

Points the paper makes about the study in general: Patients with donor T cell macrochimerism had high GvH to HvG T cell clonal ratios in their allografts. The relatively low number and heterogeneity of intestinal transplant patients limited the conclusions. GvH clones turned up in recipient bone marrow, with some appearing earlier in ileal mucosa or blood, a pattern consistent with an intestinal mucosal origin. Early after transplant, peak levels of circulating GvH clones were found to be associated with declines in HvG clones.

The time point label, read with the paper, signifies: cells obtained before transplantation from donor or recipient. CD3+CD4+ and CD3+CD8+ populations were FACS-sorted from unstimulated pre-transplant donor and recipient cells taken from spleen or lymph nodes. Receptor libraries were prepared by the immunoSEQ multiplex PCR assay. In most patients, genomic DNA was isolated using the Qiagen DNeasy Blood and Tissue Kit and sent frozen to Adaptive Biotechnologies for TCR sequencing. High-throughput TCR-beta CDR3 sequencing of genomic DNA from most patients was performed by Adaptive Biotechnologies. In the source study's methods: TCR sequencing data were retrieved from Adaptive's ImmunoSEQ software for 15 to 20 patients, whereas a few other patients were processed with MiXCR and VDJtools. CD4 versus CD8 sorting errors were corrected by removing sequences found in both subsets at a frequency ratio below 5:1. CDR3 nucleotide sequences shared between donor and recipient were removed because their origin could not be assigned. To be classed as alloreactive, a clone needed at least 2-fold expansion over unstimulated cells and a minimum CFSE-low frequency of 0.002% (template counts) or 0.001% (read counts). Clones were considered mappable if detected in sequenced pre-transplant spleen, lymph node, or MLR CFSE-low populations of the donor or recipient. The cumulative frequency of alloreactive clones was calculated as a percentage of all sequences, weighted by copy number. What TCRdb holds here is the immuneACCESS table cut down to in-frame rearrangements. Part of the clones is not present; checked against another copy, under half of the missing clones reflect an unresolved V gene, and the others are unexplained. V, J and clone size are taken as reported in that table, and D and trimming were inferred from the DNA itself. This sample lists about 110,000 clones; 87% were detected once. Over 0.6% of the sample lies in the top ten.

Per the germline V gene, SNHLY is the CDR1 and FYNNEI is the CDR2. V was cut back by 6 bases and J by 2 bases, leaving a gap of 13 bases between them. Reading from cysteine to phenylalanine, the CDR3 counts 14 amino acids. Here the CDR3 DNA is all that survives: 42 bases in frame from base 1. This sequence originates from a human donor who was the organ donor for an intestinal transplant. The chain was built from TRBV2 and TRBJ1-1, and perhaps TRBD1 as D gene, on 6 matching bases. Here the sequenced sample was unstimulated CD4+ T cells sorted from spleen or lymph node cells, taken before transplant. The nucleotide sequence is TGTGCCAGCAGGCCCGCAGGGGCCAACACTGAAGCTTTCTTT. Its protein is CASRPAGANTEAFF.